These 8 T cell receptor beta chains originate from one sample sequenced in a study of neurological immune-mediated disorders. TCRdb fed the 5' RACE reads into MiXCR, producing one record per CDR3 protein. The sample has tens of thousands of distinct CDR3 sequences, under 7.5% seen once. Sequencing input: PBMCs. The source of these receptors is a woman aged 40-49 years in good health.

This clonotype was recorded at least ten times. CDR3 bases: TGTGCCAGCAGCTCCGACACCGGGGAGCTGTTTTTT. This codes for CASSSDTGELFF. The genes are TRBV7-2 and TRBJ2-2; D unresolved. The V and J ends lost 4 bases and 3 bases respectively, with 3 bases between them. Germline V CDR1 and CDR2: SGHTA, FQGNSA. The CDR3 spans 12 residues.

At least ten counts were recorded for this clonotype. The chain combines TRBV20-1 with TRBJ1-2; D possibly corresponds to TRBD1 (5 bases). The V gene lost 2 bases and the J gene lost 6 bases, with 13 bases spanning the gap. CDR3 length: 13 residues. Germline V gene sequence: CDR1 DFQATT, CDR2 SNEGSKA (reference sequence). The CDR3 spells CSARWGLVDGYTF. The CDR3 nucleotides are TGCAGTGCTAGATGGGGACTTGTTGATGGCTACACCTTC.

This clonotype was recorded at least ten times. The chain is built from TRBV5-1 and TRBJ1-2; D might be TRBD1 (5 bases). The CDR3 extends over 13 amino acids. Germline values: CDR1 SGHRS, CDR2 YFSETQ. Trimming removed 5 bases at V and 5 bases at J, with 13 bases between. The CDR3 here is CASRVGDGYGYTF. CDR3 sequence (DNA): TGCGCCAGCAGGGTGGGGGACGGATATGGCTACACCTTC.

As regards this clonotype: A junction boundary mismatches the germline segment, possibly from a read error. The chain joins TRBV20-1 to TRBJ2-5; D is possibly TRBD1 or TRBD2 (5 bases each). CDR1 and CDR2 from the germline V gene are DFQATT and SNEGSKA (reference sequence). The CDR3 totals 15 residues. The CDR3, as DNA: TGCAGTGCTAGATCCCGCCGGGGACCCCAAGATACCCAGTATTTC. Encoded protein: CSARSRRGPQDTQYF.

This clonotype came up many times. The V call is TRBV7-9, the J call TRBJ2-4, with 10 bases identical to TRBD1. Germline CDR1 SEHNR, CDR2 FQNEAQ (reference sequence). V shed 5 bases and J 5 bases; nucleotides not matched to a gene: 9. This CDR3 spans 16 amino acids. The CDR3 protein is CASSRPTGGTENIQYF. CDR3 bases: TGTGCCAGCAGCCGACCGACAGGGGGCACGGAAAACATTCAGTACTTC. Variable domain in full (rest from reference TRBV7-9 and TRBJ2-4): DTGVSQNPRHKITKRGQNVTFRCDPISEHNRLYWYRQTLGQGPEFLTYFQNEAQLEKSRLLSDRFSAERPKGSFSTLEIQRTEQGDSAMYLCASSRPTGGTENIQYFGAGTRLSVL.

This clonotype came up many times. CDR3 protein: CASSEDSGDNEQFF. The CDR3 nucleotides read TGTGCCAGCAGTGAAGACTCTGGCGACAATGAGCAGTTCTTC. The rearrangement uses TRBV6-1 and TRBJ2-1; D is ambiguous. CDR1 MNHNS and CDR2 SASEGT come from the germline V gene. The CDR3 has 14 residues. V was clipped by 1 base and J by 5 bases, with 9 bases between them.

This clonotype was observed many times. The gene calls are TRBV27 and TRBJ1-6; no clear D. The V gene lost 8 bases and the J gene lost 3 bases, with 14 bases spanning the gap. The germline V gene has CDR1 MNHEY and CDR2 SMNVEV (reference sequence). The CDR3 spans 15 residues. CDR3 nucleotide sequence: TGTGCCAGCCGTCCTGGTGGAGTCTATAATTCACCCCTCCACTTT. It is translated as CASRPGGVYNSPLHF.

This clonotype was recorded at least ten times. The V gene is TRBV7-9, the J gene TRBJ2-7; tentatively, D is TRBD1 or TRBD2 (5 bases each). CDR1 is SEHNR and CDR2 is FQNEAQ in the germline V gene (reference sequence). The CDR3 contains 12 residues. V was shortened by 10 bases and J by 2 bases, with 12 bases between the two germline ends. CDR3 region: CAIGTDAYEQYF. Here the CDR3 DNA reads TGTGCCATAGGGACCGATGCCTACGAGCAGTACTTC.